These T cell receptor beta chains were read from a single sample in a study of T cells after yellow fever vaccination. Via MiXCR, TCRdb re-called the 5' RACE reads, giving one row per CDR3 protein. This table has 200,000 to 300,000 distinct CDR3 sequences, 3.6% appearing once. Sequencing was performed on PBMCs, taken 15 days after the yellow fever booster vaccination. The source of these receptors is a man younger than 35 who received the YFV17D yellow fever vaccine. Each CDR3 is given with its conserved first and last residue. Each record gives: CDR3 protein, V gene, J gene.

CDR3 protein: CATRGQSNQPQHF
V gene: TRBV10-3
J gene: TRBJ1-5

CDR3 protein: CASSSPDVWSTDTQYF
V gene: TRBV6-6
J gene: TRBJ2-3

CDR3 protein: CSARDRSGQETQYF
V gene: TRBV20-1
J gene: TRBJ2-5

CDR3 protein: CASSLSLGNGNTIYF
V gene: TRBV7-6
J gene: TRBJ1-3

CDR3 protein: CASSFRGRGKNTEAFF
V gene: TRBV7-9
J gene: TRBJ1-1

CDR3 protein: CASSLEGGANTQYF
V gene: TRBV7-2
J gene: TRBJ2-3

CDR3 protein: CASSLREDLEQYF
V gene: TRBV3-1
J gene: TRBJ2-7

CDR3 protein: CSAQTGRNPPQHF
V gene: TRBV20-1
J gene: TRBJ1-5

CDR3 protein: CAISKTAYQETQYF
V gene: TRBV10-3
J gene: TRBJ2-5

CDR3 protein: CSASDSGGRIETQYF
V gene: TRBV20-1
J gene: TRBJ2-5

CDR3 protein: CASSTGSGQGWTEAFF
V gene: TRBV19
J gene: TRBJ1-1

CDR3 protein: CSASEGITQYF
V gene: TRBV20-1
J gene: TRBJ2-3

CDR3 protein: CASSPSTGSSSGNTIYF
V gene: TRBV5-1
J gene: TRBJ1-3

CDR3 protein: CASRGTAGDSPLHF
V gene: TRBV5-1
J gene: TRBJ1-6

CDR3 protein: CASSDYLRGGTEAFF
V gene: TRBV7-9
J gene: TRBJ1-1

CDR3 protein: CATSRDRGLGETQYF
V gene: TRBV15
J gene: TRBJ2-5

CDR3 protein: CASSLSSAAPYEQYF
V gene: TRBV18
J gene: TRBJ2-7

CDR3 protein: CATSRNVRQAQHF
V gene: TRBV15
J gene: TRBJ1-5

CDR3 protein: CASSPRRTSGGSEQYF
V gene: TRBV7-9
J gene: TRBJ2-7

CDR3 protein: CASRTSRGGDTQYF
V gene: TRBV12-3/TRBV12-4
J gene: TRBJ2-3